A selection of T cell receptor beta chains follows, all from one sample in a study of technical replicates of blood from a handful of donors. TCRdb's copy holds only in-frame clones and misses some; the assay was immunoSEQ multiplex PCR. The top ten hold approximately 0.41% of the sample, which has roughly 80,000 clones, 75% to 90% seen once. Sequencing input: T cells isolated from PBMCs. The source of these receptors is a human donor in good health. Each CDR3 is given with its conserved first and last residue. The D gene is left open where the match is weak. The size field is filled for only some rows; it gives once, few, many or a size class.

size	V	J	D	DNA	CDR3
NA	TRBV6-5	TRBJ1-3	NA	TGTGCCAGCAGGCGGTCAGACAGCACCATATATTTT	CASRRSDSTIYF
NA	TRBV5-4	TRBJ2-2	NA	TGTGCCAGCAGCTGGGCCCTCACCGGGGAGCTGTTTTTT	CASSWALTGELFF
NA	TRBV5-1	TRBJ2-3	NA	TGCGCCAGCAGCTTATCCGGGAGCGATATGCAGTATTTT	CASSLSGSDMQYF
NA	TRBV11-2	TRBJ2-7	TRBD2	TGTGCCAGCAGCTTAGATAGTAGCGGGGACTACGAGCAGTACTTC	CASSLDSSGDYEQYF
NA	TRBV7-3	TRBJ1-2	TRBD1	TGTGCCAGCAGCTTAAGTGGGACAGCCTATGGCTACACCTTC	CASSLSGTAYGYTF
NA	TRBV7-9	TRBJ1-5	NA	TGTGCCAGCGGCAACAGTGATCAGCCCCAGCATTTT	CASGNSDQPQHF
NA	TRBV11-2	TRBJ2-5	NA	TGTGCCAGCAGCTTAGCGGGAGAGACCCAGTACTTC	CASSLAGETQYF
NA	TRBV4-3	TRBJ1-2	TRBD1	TGCGCCAGCAGCCAAGAGACAGGGTACGGCTACACCTTC	CASSQETGYGYTF
NA	TRBV18	TRBJ1-1	NA	TGTGCCAGCTCCCGCCGGGCAGCGGACACTGAAGCTTTCTTT	CASSRRAADTEAFF
NA	TRBV5-5	TRBJ1-4	NA	TGTGCCAGCAGCTTTAAAGGGACACTCGACCTTGCAACTAATGAAAAACTGTTTTTT	CASSFKGTLDLATNEKLFF
NA	TRBV18	TRBJ1-1	TRBD1	TGTGCCAGCTCACCTGGGACAGCGAACACTGAAGCTTTCTTT	CASSPGTANTEAFF
NA	TRBV27	TRBJ1-2	NA	TGTGCCAGCAGTTTAGGCGCCAGGGGAAGGAATGGCTACACCTTC	CASSLGARGRNGYTF
NA	TRBV5-4	TRBJ2-1	NA	TGTGCCAGCAGCGGGACTTACAATGAGCAGTTCTTC	CASSGTYNEQFF
NA	TRBV19	TRBJ1-4	NA	TGTGCCAGTAGTAGTGGGCAGTATAATGAAAAACTGTTTTTT	CASSSGQYNEKLFF
NA	TRBV30	TRBJ2-2	NA	TGTGCCTGGACTAGGCAGAACACCGGGGAGCTGTTTTTT	CAWTRQNTGELFF
NA	TRBV7-9	TRBJ1-5	TRBD1	TGTGCCAGCAGTTCCGGGACAGGGACTTTCCAGCCCCAGCATTTT	CASSSGTGTFQPQHF
NA	TRBV19	TRBJ1-5	TRBD1	TGTGCCAGTAGCCAGGACCGACAGGGTAGGAATCAGCCCCAGCATTTT	CASSQDRQGRNQPQHF
NA	TRBV28	TRBJ2-7	TRBD2	TGTGCCAGCAGTACCCAGCGGGAGCACGAGCAGTACTTC	CASSTQREHEQYF
NA	TRBV29-1	TRBJ1-5	TRBD1	TGCAGCGTTGAGATTGCCGGGACAGGGTCAAATCAGCCCCAGCATTTT	CSVEIAGTGSNQPQHF
NA	TRBV19	TRBJ2-3	TRBD2	TGTGCCAGTAGTCCAAGCGGGATCACAGATACGCAGTATTTT	CASSPSGITDTQYF
NA	TRBV7-3	TRBJ2-3	TRBD2	TGTGCCAGCAGCCTAGCGGGGGGTAGCACAGATACGCAGTATTTT	CASSLAGGSTDTQYF
NA	TRBV6-1	TRBJ2-3	NA	TGTGCCAGCAGAGAAACAGGGGAGGCAGATACGCAGTATTTT	CASRETGEADTQYF
NA	TRBV7-9	TRBJ2-7	NA	TGTGCCAGCAGCGTACCCTTCAGGGCATCCTACGAGCAGTACTTC	CASSVPFRASYEQYF
NA	TRBV28	TRBJ1-2	TRBD1	TGTGCCAGCAGTGCCGACAGGGCCGGGGGCTACACCTTC	CASSADRAGGYTF
NA	TRBV15	TRBJ2-2	TRBD1	TGTGCCACCAGCCGGACAGGGCCTAACACCGGGGAGCTGTTTTTT	CATSRTGPNTGELFF
NA	TRBV2	TRBJ1-1	TRBD1	TGTGCCAGCAGTGAGGACAGGGGGTCCCTCACTGAAGCTTTCTTT	CASSEDRGSLTEAFF
NA	TRBV11-2	TRBJ2-1	NA	TGTGCCAGCAGCTTATTTCTAGCTTCCAACAATGAGCAGTTCTTC	CASSLFLASNNEQFF
NA	TRBV10-3	TRBJ2-7	NA	TGTGCCATCAGTGATCCCCAACGAGGACAGAGCTACGAGCAGTACTTC	CAISDPQRGQSYEQYF
NA	TRBV4-1	TRBJ2-1	TRBD2	TGCGCCAGCAGCCAAGCCCTAACTAGCGGGAGGACCCCCTCCTACAATGAGCAGTTCTTC	CASSQALTSGRTPSYNEQFF
NA	TRBV7-2	TRBJ2-2	TRBD2	TGTGCCAGCAGCTTAGCCTCTGGACTAGCAGGGGAGCTGTTTTTT	CASSLASGLAGELFF
NA	TRBV5-1	TRBJ2-3	TRBD1	TGCGCCAGCAGCTTAAGGGGGCGGACAGTGGATACGCAGTATTTT	CASSLRGRTVDTQYF
NA	TRBV7-9	TRBJ2-2	TRBD2	TGTGCCAGCAGCGGGACTAGCGGGAGAATTTCCGGGGAGCTGTTTTTT	CASSGTSGRISGELFF
NA	TRBV13	TRBJ1-1	NA	TGTGCCAGCAGCTACATTTTGGGGGCAGCTTTCTTT	CASSYILGAAFF
NA	TRBV5-1	TRBJ1-2	NA	TGCGCCAGCAACATAGGACTCCAGGAAGGCTACACCTTC	CASNIGLQEGYTF
NA	TRBV19	TRBJ2-6	NA	TGTGCCAGTAGTATTCTTTTGCAGGGGGGACGGTCTGGGGCCAACGTCCTGACTTTC	CASSILLQGGRSGANVLTF
NA	TRBV28	TRBJ1-3	NA	TGTGCCAGCACGAGTTCCGGACAGAGCTCTGGAAACACCATATATTTT	CASTSSGQSSGNTIYF
NA	TRBV30	TRBJ1-1	NA	TGTGCCTGGAGTGCTTATTCTGGGGTACTGAGGGTCGCTGAAGCTTTCTTT	CAWSAYSGVLRVAEAFF
NA	TRBV6-5	TRBJ1-1	NA	TGTGCCAGTATGAGAGGGAACACTGAAGCTTTCTTT	CASMRGNTEAFF
NA	TRBV18	TRBJ2-7	NA	TGTGCCAGCTCCCCAGGGCTGTCCTACGAGCAGTACTTC	CASSPGLSYEQYF
once	TRBV7-9	TRBJ2-1	NA	TGTGCCAGCAGCGCAACGGACTGGGGAAAGTTCTTC	CASSATDWGKFF
NA	TRBV6-1	TRBJ1-1	TRBD1	TGTGCCAGCAGTGTTTGGGACAGGGAGAACACTGAAGCTTTCTTT	CASSVWDRENTEAFF
NA	TRBV13	TRBJ2-1	TRBD2	TGTGCCAGCAGCTTATCGACTGCGGGGGGCTCCTACAATGAGCAGTTCTTC	CASSLSTAGGSYNEQFF
NA	TRBV9	TRBJ1-2	NA	TGTGCCAGCAGCGATACAGGACACTATGGCTACACCTTC	CASSDTGHYGYTF
NA	TRBV19	TRBJ1-1	NA	TGTGCCAGTAAGTACGGGAACACTGAAGCTTTCTTT	CASKYGNTEAFF
NA	TRBV4-1	TRBJ2-2	NA	TGCGCCAGCAGCCAAGTTCAGGGAATCGGGGAGCTGTTTTTT	CASSQVQGIGELFF
once	TRBV5-1	TRBJ2-7	NA	TGCGCCAGCAGCTTCAGCGGCACCTACGAGCAGTACTTC	CASSFSGTYEQYF
NA	TRBV5-1	TRBJ2-1	TRBD1	TGCGCCAGCAGCACAGGGGGTGAGCAGTTCTTC	CASSTGGEQFF
few	TRBV9	TRBJ1-1	TRBD1	TGTGCCAGCAGCCCGGGACAGGGAATGGGAGCTTTCTTT	CASSPGQGMGAFF
NA	TRBV18	TRBJ1-1	NA	TGTGCCAGCGCTAGAAGGAACACTGAAGCTTTCTTT	CASARRNTEAFF
once	TRBV10-3	TRBJ1-1	TRBD1	TGTGCCATCAATCCGGGACAGGGGAATACTGAAGCTTTCTTT	CAINPGQGNTEAFF
NA	TRBV28	TRBJ2-7	NA	TGTGCCAGCAAAACCTCGCGGGCAAGCTCCTACGAGCAGTACTTC	CASKTSRASSYEQYF
NA	TRBV19	TRBJ2-7	NA	TGTGCCAGTAGTGATCAGGGAACCATATACGAGCAGTACTTC	CASSDQGTIYEQYF
once	TRBV10-3	TRBJ1-1	NA	TGTGCCATCAGTGGGAACAGAGACAACACTGAAGCTTTCTTT	CAISGNRDNTEAFF